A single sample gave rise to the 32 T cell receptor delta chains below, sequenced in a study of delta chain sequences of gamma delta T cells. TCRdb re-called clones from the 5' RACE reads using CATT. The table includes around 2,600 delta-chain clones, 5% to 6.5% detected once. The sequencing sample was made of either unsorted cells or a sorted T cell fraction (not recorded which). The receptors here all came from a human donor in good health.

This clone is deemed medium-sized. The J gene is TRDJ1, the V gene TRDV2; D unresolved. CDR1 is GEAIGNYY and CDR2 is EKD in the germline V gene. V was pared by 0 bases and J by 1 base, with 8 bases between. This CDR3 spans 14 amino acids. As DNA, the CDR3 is TGTGCCTGTGACACCGTAGCTGGCACCGATAAACTCATCTTT. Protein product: CACDTVAGTDKLIF.

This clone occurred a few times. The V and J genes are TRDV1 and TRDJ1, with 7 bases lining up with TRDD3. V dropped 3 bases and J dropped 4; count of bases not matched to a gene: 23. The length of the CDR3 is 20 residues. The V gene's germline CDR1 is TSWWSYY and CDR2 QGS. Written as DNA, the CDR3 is TGTGCTCTTGGGGAGAGGGTCCACGTTGGGGATAAAGTCCCAGGCGATAAACTCATCTTT. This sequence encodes CALGERVHVGDKVPGDKLIF.

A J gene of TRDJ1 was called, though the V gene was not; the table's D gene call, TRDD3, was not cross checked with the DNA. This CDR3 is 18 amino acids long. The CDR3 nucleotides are TGCAGTGTGCTCGCATCTTGGGGGGACCTGTCGTACACCGATAAACTCATCTTT. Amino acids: CSVLASWGDLSYTDKLIF.

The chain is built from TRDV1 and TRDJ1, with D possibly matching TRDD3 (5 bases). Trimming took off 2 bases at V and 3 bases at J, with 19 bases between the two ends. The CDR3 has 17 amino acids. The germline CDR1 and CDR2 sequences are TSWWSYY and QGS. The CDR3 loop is CALGETGGPKSPDKLIF. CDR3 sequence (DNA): TGTGCTCTTGGGGAAACCGGGGGCCCTAAGTCCCCCGATAAACTCATCTTT.

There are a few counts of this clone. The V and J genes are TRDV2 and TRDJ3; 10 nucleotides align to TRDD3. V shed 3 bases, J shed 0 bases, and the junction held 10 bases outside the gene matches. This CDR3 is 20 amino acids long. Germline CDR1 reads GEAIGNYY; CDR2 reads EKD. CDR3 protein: CACDLLGDGSSSWDTRQMFF. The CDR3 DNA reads TGTGCCTGTGACTTACTGGGGGATGGCTCTAGCTCCTGGGACACCCGACAGATGTTTTTC.

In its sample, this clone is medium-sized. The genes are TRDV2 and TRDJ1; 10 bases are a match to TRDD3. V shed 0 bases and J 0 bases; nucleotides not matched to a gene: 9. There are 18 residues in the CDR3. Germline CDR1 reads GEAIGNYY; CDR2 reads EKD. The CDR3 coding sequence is TGTGCCTGTGACACCGTAGCTGGGGGATATAAGTACACCGATAAACTCATCTTT. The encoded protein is CACDTVAGGYKYTDKLIF.

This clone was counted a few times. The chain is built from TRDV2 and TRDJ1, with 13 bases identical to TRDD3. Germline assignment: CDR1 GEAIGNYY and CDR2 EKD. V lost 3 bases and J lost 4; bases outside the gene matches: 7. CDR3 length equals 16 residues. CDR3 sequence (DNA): TGTGCCTGTGACCCACTGGGGGATACGCGAATCGATAAACTCATCTTT. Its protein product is CACDPLGDTRIDKLIF.

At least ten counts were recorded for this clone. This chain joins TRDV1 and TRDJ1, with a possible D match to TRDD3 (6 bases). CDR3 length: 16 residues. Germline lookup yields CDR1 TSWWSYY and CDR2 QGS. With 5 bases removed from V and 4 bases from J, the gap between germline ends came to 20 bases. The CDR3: CALGNQRGTGGDKLIF. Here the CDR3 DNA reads TGTGCTCTTGGGAATCAAAGGGGGACCGGAGGCGATAAACTCATCTTT.

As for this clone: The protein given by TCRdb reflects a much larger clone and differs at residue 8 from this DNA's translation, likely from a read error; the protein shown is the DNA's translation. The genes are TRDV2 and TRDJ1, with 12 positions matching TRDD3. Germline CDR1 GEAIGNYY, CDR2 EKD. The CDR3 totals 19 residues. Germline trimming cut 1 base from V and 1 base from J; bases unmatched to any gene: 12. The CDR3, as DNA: TGTGCCTGTGACACGCTCACTCCTGGGGGATACGGGGGCACCGATAAACTCATCTTT. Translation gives CACDTLTPGGYGGTDKLIF.

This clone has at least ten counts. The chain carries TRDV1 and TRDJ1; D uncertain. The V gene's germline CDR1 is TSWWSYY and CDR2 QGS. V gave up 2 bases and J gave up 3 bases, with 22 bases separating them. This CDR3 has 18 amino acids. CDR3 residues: CALGEWAGGAPGADKLIF. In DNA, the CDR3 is TGTGCTCTTGGGGAATGGGCCGGAGGGGCCCCCGGGGCCGATAAACTCATCTTT.

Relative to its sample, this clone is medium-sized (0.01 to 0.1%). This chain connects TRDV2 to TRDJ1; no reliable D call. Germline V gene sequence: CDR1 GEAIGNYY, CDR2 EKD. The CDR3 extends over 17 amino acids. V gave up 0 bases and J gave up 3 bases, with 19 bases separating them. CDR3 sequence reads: CACDTVPMYSPSDKLIF. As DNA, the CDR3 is TGTGCCTGTGACACCGTACCTATGTACAGCCCATCCGATAAACTCATCTTT.

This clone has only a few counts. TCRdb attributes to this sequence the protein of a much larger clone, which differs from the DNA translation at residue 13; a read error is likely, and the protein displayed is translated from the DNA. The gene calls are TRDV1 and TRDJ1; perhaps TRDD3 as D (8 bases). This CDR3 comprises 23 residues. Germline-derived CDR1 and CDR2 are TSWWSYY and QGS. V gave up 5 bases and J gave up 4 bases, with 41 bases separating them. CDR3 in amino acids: CALGTTSYSYWGVRWSGGDKLIF. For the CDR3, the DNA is TGTGCTCTTGGGACTACTTCCTATTCATACTGGGGGGTACGCTGGAGTGGGGGCGATAAACTCATCTTT.

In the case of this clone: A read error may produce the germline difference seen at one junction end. Written as DNA, the CDR3 is TGCTCTGGGGAACCCCCAATGTTCCTACTGGGGGATAAGGAGGACGATAAACTCATCTTT. Translating gives CSGEPPMFLLGDKEDDKLIF. This chain connects TRDV1 to TRDJ1, with 11 bases fitting TRDD3. Germline CDR1 is TSWWSYY and CDR2 is QGS. The CDR3 contains 20 residues.

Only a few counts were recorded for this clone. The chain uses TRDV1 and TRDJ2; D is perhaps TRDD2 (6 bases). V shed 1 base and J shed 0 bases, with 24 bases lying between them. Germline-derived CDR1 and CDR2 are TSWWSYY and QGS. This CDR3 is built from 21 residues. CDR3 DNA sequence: TGTGCTCTTGGGGAACCCAATTCCAGGTCCTACTTTCAAGCTTTGACAGCACAACTCTTCTTT. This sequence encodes CALGEPNSRSYFQALTAQLFF.

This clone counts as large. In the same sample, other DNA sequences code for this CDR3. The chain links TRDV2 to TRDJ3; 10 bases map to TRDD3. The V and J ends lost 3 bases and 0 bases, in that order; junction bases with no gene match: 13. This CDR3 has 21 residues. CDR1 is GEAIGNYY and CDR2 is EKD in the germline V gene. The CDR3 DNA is TGTGCCTGTGACCGAGTACTGGGGGATGGCTCTAGCTCCTGGGACACCCGACAGATGTTTTTC. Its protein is CACDRVLGDGSSSWDTRQMFF.

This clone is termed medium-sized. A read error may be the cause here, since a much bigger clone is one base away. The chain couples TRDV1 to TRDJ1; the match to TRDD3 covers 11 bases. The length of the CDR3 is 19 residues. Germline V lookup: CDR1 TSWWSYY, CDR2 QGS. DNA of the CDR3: TGTGCTTTTGGGGAACTAGGATTTCGGAGCTGGGGGATACCCCTTAAACTCATCTTT. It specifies CAFGELGFRSWGIPLKLIF.

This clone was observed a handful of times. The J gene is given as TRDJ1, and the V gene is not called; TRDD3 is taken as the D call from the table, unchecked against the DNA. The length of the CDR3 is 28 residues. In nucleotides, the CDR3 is TGCTCTGCCATACAGTCTTGGGGAAGCAGTGGTATCAACGCAGAGTGCTTTGATATATGGTCTTGGGGCGATAAACTCATCTTT. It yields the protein CSAIQSWGSSGINAECFDIWSWGDKLIF.

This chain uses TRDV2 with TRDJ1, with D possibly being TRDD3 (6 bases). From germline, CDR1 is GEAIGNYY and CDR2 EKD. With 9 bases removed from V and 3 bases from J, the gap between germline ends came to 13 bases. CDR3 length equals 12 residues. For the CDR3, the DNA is TGTGCCACATGGGGGTCCTCCGATAAACTCATCTTT. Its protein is CATWGSSDKLIF.

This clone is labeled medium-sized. The CDR3 region is CACDTLDQKGDWTDKLIF. The CDR3 DNA reads TGTGCCTGTGACACCCTCGATCAAAAGGGGGATTGGACCGATAAACTCATCTTT. The rearrangement links TRDV2 to TRDJ1; 7 nucleotides line up with TRDD3. The CDR3 loop spans 18 amino acids. V shed 0 bases, J shed 2 bases, and the junction held 14 bases outside the gene matches. Germline CDR1 is GEAIGNYY and CDR2 is EKD.

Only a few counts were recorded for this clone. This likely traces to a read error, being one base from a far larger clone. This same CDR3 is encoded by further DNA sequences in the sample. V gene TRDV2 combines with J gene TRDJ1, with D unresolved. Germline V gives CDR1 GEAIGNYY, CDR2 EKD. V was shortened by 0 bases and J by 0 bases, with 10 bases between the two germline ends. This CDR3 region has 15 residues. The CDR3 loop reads CACDTVGTYTDKLIF. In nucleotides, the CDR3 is TGTGCCTGTGACACCGTTGGAACCTACACCGATAAACTCATCTTT.

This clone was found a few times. CDR3 residues: CACDTLQTGGPSWDTRQMFF. The DNA for the CDR3 is TGTGCCTGTGACACCCTACAAACTGGGGGACCATCCTGGGACACCCGACAGATGTTTTTC. This chain connects TRDV2 to TRDJ3, with 9 nucleotides matching TRDD3. The CDR3 runs 20 residues. J lost 1 base, V lost 0 bases, and 9 bases had no gene match. The V gene's germline CDR1 is GEAIGNYY and CDR2 EKD.

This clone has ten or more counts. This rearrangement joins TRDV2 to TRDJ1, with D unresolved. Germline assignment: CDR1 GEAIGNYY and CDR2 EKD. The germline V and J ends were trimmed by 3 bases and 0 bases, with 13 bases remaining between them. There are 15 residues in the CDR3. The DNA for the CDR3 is TGTGCCTGTGACTCATTGGGTTTTGACACCGATAAACTCATCTTT. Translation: CACDSLGFDTDKLIF.

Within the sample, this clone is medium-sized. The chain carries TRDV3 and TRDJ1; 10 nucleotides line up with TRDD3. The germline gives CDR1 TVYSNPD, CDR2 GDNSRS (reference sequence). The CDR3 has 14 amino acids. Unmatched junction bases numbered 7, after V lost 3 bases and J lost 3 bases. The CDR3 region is CAFQLGDDSDKLIF. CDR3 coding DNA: TGTGCCTTCCAACTGGGGGATGACTCCGATAAACTCATCTTT.

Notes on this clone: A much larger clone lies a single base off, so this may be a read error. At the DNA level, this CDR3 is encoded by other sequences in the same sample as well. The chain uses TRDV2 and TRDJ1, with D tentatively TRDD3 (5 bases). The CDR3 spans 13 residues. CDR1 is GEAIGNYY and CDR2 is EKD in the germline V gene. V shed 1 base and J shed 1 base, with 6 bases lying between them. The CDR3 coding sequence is TGTGCCTGTGACACGTGGGGCACCGATAAACTCATCTTT. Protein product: CACDTWGTDKLIF.

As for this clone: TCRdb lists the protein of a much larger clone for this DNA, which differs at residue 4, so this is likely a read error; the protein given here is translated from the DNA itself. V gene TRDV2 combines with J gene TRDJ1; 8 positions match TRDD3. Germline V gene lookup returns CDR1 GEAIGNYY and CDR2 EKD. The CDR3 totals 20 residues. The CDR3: CACGTVRGISRPSDTDKLIF. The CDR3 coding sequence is TGTGCCTGTGGCACCGTGAGGGGGATATCTCGGCCCTCAGACACCGATAAACTCATCTTT.

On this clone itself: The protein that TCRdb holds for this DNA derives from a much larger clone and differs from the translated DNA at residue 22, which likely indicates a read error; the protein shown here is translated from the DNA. CDR3 sequence: CALGTTSYSYWGIRWSGGDKLTF. The CDR3 nucleotides are TGTGCTCTTGGGACTACTTCCTATTCATACTGGGGGATACGCTGGAGTGGGGGCGATAAACTCACCTTT. The chain uses TRDV1 and TRDJ1; 13 bases fit TRDD3. Germline-derived CDR1 and CDR2 are TSWWSYY and QGS. This CDR3 is built from 23 residues.

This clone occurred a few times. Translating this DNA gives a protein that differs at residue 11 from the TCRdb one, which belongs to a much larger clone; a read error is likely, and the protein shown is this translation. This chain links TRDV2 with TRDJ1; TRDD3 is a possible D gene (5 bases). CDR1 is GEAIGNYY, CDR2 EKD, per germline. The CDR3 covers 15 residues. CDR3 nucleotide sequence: TGTGCCTGTGACCAACTTGGGGTACACACCAATAAACTCATCTTT. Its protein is CACDQLGVHTNKLIF.

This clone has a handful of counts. For the CDR3, the DNA is TGTTCTGTTCTTGGGGAACCCCCAATGTTCCTACTGGGGGATAAGGAGGACGATAAACTCATCTTT. This sequence encodes CSVLGEPPMFLLGDKEDDKLIF. J gene TRDJ1 was identified, but the V gene was not called; the tabulated D call, TRDD3, remains unverified against the DNA. This CDR3 region has 22 residues.

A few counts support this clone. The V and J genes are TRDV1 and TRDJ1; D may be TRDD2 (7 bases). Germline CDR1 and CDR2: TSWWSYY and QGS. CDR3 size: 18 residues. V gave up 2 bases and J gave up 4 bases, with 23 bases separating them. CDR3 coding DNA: TGTGCTCTTGGGGAATTTTCCTACGGTCCTGGGGAGGACGATAAACTCATCTTT. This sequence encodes CALGEFSYGPGEDDKLIF.

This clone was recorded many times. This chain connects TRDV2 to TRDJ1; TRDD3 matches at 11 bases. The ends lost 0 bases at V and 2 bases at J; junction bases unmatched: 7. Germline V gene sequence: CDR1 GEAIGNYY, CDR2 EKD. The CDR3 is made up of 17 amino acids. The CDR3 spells CACDTVGGYAATDKLIF. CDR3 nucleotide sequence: TGTGCCTGTGACACCGTTGGGGGATACGCGGCTACCGATAAACTCATCTTT.

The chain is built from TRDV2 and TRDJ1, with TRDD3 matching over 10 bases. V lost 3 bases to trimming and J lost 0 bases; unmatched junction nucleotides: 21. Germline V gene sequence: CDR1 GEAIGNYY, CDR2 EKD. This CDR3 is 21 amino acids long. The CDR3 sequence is CACDRVLGDGSSSWDTDKLIF. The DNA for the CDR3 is TGTGCCTGTGACCGAGTACTGGGGGATGGCTCTAGCTCCTGGGACACCGATAAACTCATCTTT.

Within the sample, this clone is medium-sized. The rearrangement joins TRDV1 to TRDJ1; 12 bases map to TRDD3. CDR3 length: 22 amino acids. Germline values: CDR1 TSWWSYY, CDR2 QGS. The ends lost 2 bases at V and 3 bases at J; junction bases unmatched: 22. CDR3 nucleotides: TGTGCTCTTGGGGAAAGACAGCCTTCCTTCGACTGGGGGATACAGGGGCCCGATAAACTCATCTTT. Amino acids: CALGERQPSFDWGIQGPDKLIF.